This record looks at one T cell receptor beta chain sequence and its context. This entry belongs to a study of OX40 agonist ivuxolimab in advanced cancers. There are 16 residues in the CDR3. Unmatched junction bases numbered 8, after V lost 1 base and J lost 6 bases. CDR1 and CDR2 from the germline V gene are SGHVS and FQNEAQ. Here immunoSEQ multiplex PCR was the method, and the copy in TCRdb shows in-frame clones only, minus some. The sample has roughly 97,000 clones, roughly 90% seen once. The sample in question was CD4+ or CD8+ T cells sorted from blood, obtained in a trial of the OX40 agonist ivuxolimab. V usage is TRBV7-8 and J usage is TRBJ2-5, with 10 positions matching TRBD2. The receptor was derived from an adult with an advanced solid tumor such as melanoma, head and neck, liver or kidney cancer. CDR3 loop: CASSLVGLAGDKTQYF. The CDR3 bases are TGTGCCAGCAGCTTAGTGGGCCTAGCGGGGGATAAGACCCAGTACTTC.